This TCR beta chain is drawn from a study of T cell responses to AZD1222 COVID-19 vaccine. This table comes from immunoSEQ multiplex PCR, and its TCRdb copy is limited to in-frame clones, with some not included. The table shows fewer than 200,000 clones, with 87% occurring only once. Findings and caveats of the study: Donors, mostly white British, included more females; clonal diversity was possibly underestimated. Increased Spike-specific TCR breadth and depth were observed after two AZD1222 doses.

Concerning this clone itself: The target antigen is unknown.

Germline V gene sequence: CDR1 MNHEY, CDR2 SVGEGT. The CDR3 spans 16 residues. V gave up 4 bases and J gave up 0 bases, with 15 bases separating them. The chain links TRBV6-2 or TRBV6-3 to TRBJ1-1, with a possible D match to TRBD1 (6 bases). The source was peripheral blood, collected 28 days after the second AZD1222 dose. The sequence derives from an adult who received the AZD1222 COVID-19 vaccine. The CDR3 DNA sequence: TGTGCCAGCAGTTCTGGACAGACGACTATGAACACTGAAGCTTTCTTT. It codes for CASSSGQTTMNTEAFF.